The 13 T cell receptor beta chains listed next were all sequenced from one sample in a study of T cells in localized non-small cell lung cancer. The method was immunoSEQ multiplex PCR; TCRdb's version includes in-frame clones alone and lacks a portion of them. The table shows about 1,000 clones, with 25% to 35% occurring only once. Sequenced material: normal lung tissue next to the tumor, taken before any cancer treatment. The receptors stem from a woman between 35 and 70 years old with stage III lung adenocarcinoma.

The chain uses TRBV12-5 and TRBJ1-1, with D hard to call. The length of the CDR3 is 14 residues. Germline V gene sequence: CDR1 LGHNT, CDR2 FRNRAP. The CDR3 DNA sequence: TGTGCCAGCACCTTGAACCAGGTGAACACTGAAGCTTTCTTT. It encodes CASTLNQVNTEAFF.

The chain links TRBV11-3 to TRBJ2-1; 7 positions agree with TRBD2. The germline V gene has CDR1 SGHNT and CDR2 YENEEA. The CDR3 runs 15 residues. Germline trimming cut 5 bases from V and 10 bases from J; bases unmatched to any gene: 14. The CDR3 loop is CASSPGEGGRWEQFF. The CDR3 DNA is TGTGCCAGCAGCCCGGGCGAGGGAGGGCGATGGGAGCAGTTCTTC.

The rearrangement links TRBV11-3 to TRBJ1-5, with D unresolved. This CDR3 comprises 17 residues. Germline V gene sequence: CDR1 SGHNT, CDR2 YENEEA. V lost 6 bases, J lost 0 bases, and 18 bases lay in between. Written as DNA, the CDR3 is TGTGCCAGCAGGGACGCGAGGCAGAACTATAGCAATCAGCCCCAGCATTTT. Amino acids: CASRDARQNYSNQPQHF.

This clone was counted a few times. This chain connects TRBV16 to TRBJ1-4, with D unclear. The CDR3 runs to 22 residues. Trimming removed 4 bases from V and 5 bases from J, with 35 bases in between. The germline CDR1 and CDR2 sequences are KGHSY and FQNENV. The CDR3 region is CASSPQPGGRVVVSPLNEKLFF. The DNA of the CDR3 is TGTGCCAGCAGCCCTCAACCGGGCGGTAGGGTAGTAGTTTCCCCTCTAAATGAAAAACTGTTTTTT.

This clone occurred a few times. In DNA, the CDR3 is TGTGCCAGCAGCGACCGAACCGGGACAGGGGGAGAGACCCAGTACTTC. Translation: CASSDRTGTGGETQYF. This chain uses TRBV11-3 with TRBJ2-5; 11 nucleotides line up with TRBD1. The V gene's germline CDR1 is SGHNT and CDR2 YENEEA. Trimming cost V 5 bases and J 4 bases; bases outside gene matches: 9. The CDR3 sequence is 16 residues long.

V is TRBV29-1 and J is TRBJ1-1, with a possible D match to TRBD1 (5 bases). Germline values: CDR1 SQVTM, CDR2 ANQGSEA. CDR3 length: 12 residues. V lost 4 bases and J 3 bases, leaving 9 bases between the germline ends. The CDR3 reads CSVAAGYTEAFF. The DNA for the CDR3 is TGCAGCGTTGCGGCAGGGTACACTGAAGCTTTCTTT. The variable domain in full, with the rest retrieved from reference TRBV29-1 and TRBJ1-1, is SAVISQKPSRDICQRGTSLTIQCQVDSQVTMMFWYRQQPGQSLTLIATANQGSEATYESGFVIDKFPISRPNLTFSTLTVSNMSPEDSSIYLCSVAAGYTEAFFGQGTRLTVV.

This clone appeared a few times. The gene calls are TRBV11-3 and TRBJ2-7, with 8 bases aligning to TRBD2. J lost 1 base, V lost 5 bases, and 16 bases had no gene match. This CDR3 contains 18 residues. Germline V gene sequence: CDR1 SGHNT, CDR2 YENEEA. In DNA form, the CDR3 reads TGTGCCAGCAGCCCTATATCCCGACTAGCGCTCACGTCCTACGAGCAGTACTTC. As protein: CASSPISRLALTSYEQYF.

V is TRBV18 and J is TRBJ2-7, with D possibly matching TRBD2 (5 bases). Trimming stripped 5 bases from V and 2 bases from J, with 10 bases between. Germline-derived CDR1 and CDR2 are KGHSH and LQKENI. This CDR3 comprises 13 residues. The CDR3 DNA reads TGTGCCAGCTCATCTCCGGGAACCTACGAGCAGTACTTC. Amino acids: CASSSPGTYEQYF.

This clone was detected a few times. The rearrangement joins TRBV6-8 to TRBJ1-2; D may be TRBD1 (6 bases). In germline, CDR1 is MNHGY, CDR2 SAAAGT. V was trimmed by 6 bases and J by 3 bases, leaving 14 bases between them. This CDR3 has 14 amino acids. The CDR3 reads CASRGDTAYYGYTF. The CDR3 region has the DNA TGTGCCAGCAGAGGGGACACGGCTTACTATGGCTACACCTTC.

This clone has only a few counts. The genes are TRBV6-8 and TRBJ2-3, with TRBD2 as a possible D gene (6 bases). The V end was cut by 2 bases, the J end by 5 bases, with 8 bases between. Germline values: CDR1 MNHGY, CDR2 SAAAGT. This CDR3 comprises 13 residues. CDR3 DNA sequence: TGTGCCAGCAGTTACGGAGGGGAAGATACGCAGTATTTT. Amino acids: CASSYGGEDTQYF.

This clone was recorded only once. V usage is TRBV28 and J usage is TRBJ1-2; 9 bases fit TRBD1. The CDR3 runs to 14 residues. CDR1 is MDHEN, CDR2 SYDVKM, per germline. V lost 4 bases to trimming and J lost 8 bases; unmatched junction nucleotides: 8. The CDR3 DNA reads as TGTGCCAGCAGTTCAACAGGGGGCGCGGGAGGCTACACCTTC. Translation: CASSSTGGAGGYTF.

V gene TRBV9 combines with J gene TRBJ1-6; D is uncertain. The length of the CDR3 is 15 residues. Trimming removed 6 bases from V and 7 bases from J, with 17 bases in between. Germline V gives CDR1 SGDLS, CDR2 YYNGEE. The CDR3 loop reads CASTVEFSGNSPLHF. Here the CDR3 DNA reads TGTGCCAGCACCGTGGAGTTTTCCGGCAATTCACCCCTCCACTTT.

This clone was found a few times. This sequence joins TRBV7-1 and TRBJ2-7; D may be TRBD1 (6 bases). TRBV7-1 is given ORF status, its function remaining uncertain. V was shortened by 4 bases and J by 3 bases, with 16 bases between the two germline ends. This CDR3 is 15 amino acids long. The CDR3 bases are TGTGCCAGCAGCTTAAACCCAGGGGCGGGCTACGAGCAGTACTTC. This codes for CASSLNPGAGYEQYF.